Following are 18 T cell receptor beta chains from one sample sequenced in a study of shared clonotypes between healthy human individuals. TCRdb's table, derived via immunoSEQ multiplex PCR, lists solely in-frame clones and lacks some. The table has some 2 million clones, 85% to 95% seen once; the top ten hold roughly 0.13%. The sequenced sample consisted of naive CD4+ T cells sorted from blood. The sample's subset: CD45RA+ positively selected. The receptors were gathered from a man aged 18 to 30 in good health.

The chain uses TRBV19 and TRBJ2-7, with 8 positions matching TRBD1. Trimming cost V 5 bases and J 2 bases; bases outside gene matches: 2. This CDR3 is 13 amino acids long. Germline CDR1 and CDR2: LNHDA and SQIVND (reference sequence). The CDR3 loop reads CASSSTGAYEQYF. The CDR3, as DNA: TGTGCCAGTAGTTCGACAGGGGCCTACGAGCAGTACTTC. Full variable domain (rest looked up from reference TRBV19 and TRBJ2-7): DGGITQSPKYLFRKEGQNVTLSCEQNLNHDAMYWYRQDPGQGLRLIYYSQIVNDFQKGDIAEGYSVSREKKESFPLTVTSAQKNPTAFYLCASSSTGAYEQYFGPGTRLTVT.

The rearrangement joins TRBV30 to TRBJ2-2; D not resolved. Germline CDR1 reads GTSNPN; CDR2 reads SVGIG (reference sequence). V dropped 4 bases and J dropped 5 bases, with 5 bases sitting between them. The CDR3 is 11 residues long. CDR3 sequence (DNA): TGTGCCTGGAAGATAACCGGGGAGCTGTTTTTT. Encoded protein: CAWKITGELFF.

The chain employs TRBV9 and TRBJ2-7; TRBD1 might be the D (5 bases). Germline assignment: CDR1 SGDLS and CDR2 YYNGEE. This CDR3 has 15 residues. Trimming cost V 3 bases and J 2 bases, with 15 bases left between them. For the CDR3, the DNA is TGTGCCAGCAGCGCCCAGGGTAGTGCCCCCTACGAGCAGTACTTC. Protein: CASSAQGSAPYEQYF.

This chain uses TRBV19 with TRBJ2-1, with D possibly TRBD2 on 6 matching bases. V dropped 4 bases and J dropped 6 bases, with 13 bases sitting between them. Germline V gives CDR1 LNHDA, CDR2 SQIVND (reference sequence). This CDR3 comprises 14 residues. CDR3: CASSRGGKGNEQFF. In nucleotides, the CDR3 is TGTGCCAGTAGTAGAGGCGGGAAGGGCAATGAGCAGTTCTTC.

The rearrangement uses TRBV30 and TRBJ2-5; D uncertain. Trimming pared 0 bases from V and 5 bases from J, leaving 10 bases between. CDR1 and CDR2 (germline): GTSNPN, SVGIG (reference sequence). CDR3 length: 13 residues. CDR3 residues: CAWSVTARETQYF. The CDR3 DNA is TGTGCCTGGAGTGTAACGGCCCGCGAGACCCAGTACTTC.

This clone was observed once. This rearrangement joins TRBV28 to TRBJ2-1, with a possible D match to TRBD1 (6 bases). CDR1 and CDR2 (germline): MDHEN, SYDVKM. The V end was cut by 10 bases, the J end by 4 bases, with 17 bases between. The CDR3 is made up of 14 amino acids. The CDR3 nucleotides read TGTGCCACCCTCGACAGGCAAGCGTACAATGAGCAGTTCTTC. Protein: CATLDRQAYNEQFF.

This chain connects TRBV5-3 to TRBJ2-1, with 9 bases matching TRBD2. TRBV5-3 is noted as an ORF with a role that remains uncertain. This CDR3 is 21 amino acids long. Unmatched junction bases numbered 26, after V lost 3 bases and J lost 7 bases. The CDR3 loop is CARSSLEEGNKTGLANNEQFF. For the CDR3, the DNA is TGTGCCAGAAGCTCCCTAGAGGAAGGGAACAAGACCGGACTAGCGAATAATGAGCAGTTCTTC.

The rearrangement joins TRBV30 to TRBJ2-3; 7 bases map to TRBD2. This CDR3 has 11 residues. CDR1 and CDR2 from the germline V gene are GTSNPN and SVGIG (reference sequence). The CDR3: CIAGGTDTQYF. In DNA, the CDR3 is TGTATCGCGGGGGGCACAGATACGCAGTATTTT.

The V call is TRBV28, the J call TRBJ2-1; D not certain. The length of the CDR3 is 12 residues. CDR1 is MDHEN and CDR2 is SYDVKM in the germline V gene. Deletions cut 6 bases from V and 3 bases from J, with 6 bases between. The CDR3 sequence is CASRPDYNEQFF. As DNA, the CDR3 is TGTGCCAGCAGACCGGACTACAATGAGCAGTTCTTC.

This clone was counted a single time. V and J are TRBV5-1 and TRBJ2-3, with 7 nucleotides matching TRBD1. The CDR3 has 14 amino acids. The V gene's germline CDR1 is SGHRS and CDR2 YFSETQ. J lost 8 bases, V lost 4 bases, and 10 bases had no gene match. The CDR3 sequence is CASSGGSPGGTQYF. In nucleotides, the CDR3 is TGCGCCAGCAGCGGGGGCTCCCCAGGGGGTACGCAGTATTTT.

The sample holds one count of this clone. The rearrangement links TRBV18 to TRBJ2-7; a possible D gene is TRBD2 (6 bases). The V gene's germline CDR1 is KGHSH and CDR2 LQKENI. This CDR3 spans 14 amino acids. Trimming took 3 bases from V and 2 from J, leaving 11 bases between them. In DNA, the CDR3 is TGTGCCAGCTCACCTCGACTAGATACCTACGAGCAGTACTTC. As protein: CASSPRLDTYEQYF. The full variable domain, completed using reference TRBV18 and TRBJ2-7, is NAGVMQNPRHLVRRRGQEARLRCSPMKGHSHVYWYRQLPEEGLKFMVYLQKENIIDESGMPKERFSAEFPKEGPSILRIQQVVRGDSAAYFCASSPRLDTYEQYFGPGTRLTVT.

This chain connects TRBV30 to TRBJ2-5; D possibly corresponds to TRBD1 (5 bases). The CDR3 runs to 12 residues. CDR1 and CDR2 from the germline V gene are GTSNPN and SVGIG (reference sequence). The V end was cut by 2 bases, the J end by 4 bases, with 8 bases between. DNA for the CDR3: TGTGCCTGGAGTAGGGGCACAGAGACCCAGTACTTC. As protein: CAWSRGTETQYF.

The V call is TRBV6-5, the J call TRBJ1-6; D gene ambiguous. V was shortened by 9 bases and J by 7 bases, with 13 bases between the two germline ends. CDR1 and CDR2 (germline): MNHEY, SVGAGI. This CDR3 has 13 amino acids. CDR3 nucleotide sequence: TGTGCCAGTGGGCGGGTGATGAATTCACCCCTCCACTTT. Protein: CASGRVMNSPLHF.

This chain links TRBV19 with TRBJ2-3; possibly TRBD1 for D (6 bases). The V end was cut by 6 bases, the J end by 0 bases, with 16 bases between. This CDR3 is 16 amino acids long. Germline V lookup: CDR1 LNHDA, CDR2 SQIVND (reference sequence). Here the CDR3 DNA reads TGTGCCAGTAGCTCGACAGGTCTTACTAGCACAGATACGCAGTATTTT. Translation gives CASSSTGLTSTDTQYF.

The J gene is TRBJ1-6, the V gene TRBV6-1; D is undetermined. Germline V gene sequence: CDR1 MNHNS, CDR2 SASEGT. V shed 4 bases and J shed 7 bases, with 14 bases lying between them. The CDR3 loop spans 15 amino acids. The CDR3 loop reads CASSVRPALNSPLHF. The CDR3 DNA is TGTGCCAGCAGTGTCCGGCCAGCCCTGAATTCACCCCTCCACTTT.

V and J are TRBV5-1 and TRBJ2-7, with TRBD2 matching 9 bases. Germline V gene data show CDR1 as SGHRS and CDR2 as YFSETQ. Unmatched junction bases numbered 11, after V lost 4 bases and J lost 3 bases. The CDR3 consists of 16 residues. Written as DNA, the CDR3 is TGCGCCAGCAGCGGGGAGGGTAGCGGGGGTTACTACGAGCAGTACTTC. Protein product: CASSGEGSGGYYEQYF. The full variable domain, completed using reference TRBV5-1 and TRBJ2-7, is KAGVTQTPRYLIKTRGQQVTLSCSPISGHRSVSWYQQTPGQGLQFLFEYFSETQRNKGNFPGRFSGRQFSNSRSEMNVSTLELGDSALYLCASSGEGSGGYYEQYFGPGTRLTVT.

J is TRBJ2-1 and V is TRBV29-1; maybe TRBD1 (5 bases). Trimming stripped 6 bases from V and 0 bases from J, with 15 bases between. CDR3 length: 15 amino acids. Germline V CDR1 and CDR2: SQVTM, ANQGSEA. Here the CDR3 DNA reads TGCAGCGTCCGCTTGGACACCTACTCCTACAATGAGCAGTTCTTC. Amino acids: CSVRLDTYSYNEQFF.

The rearrangement links TRBV5-1 to TRBJ2-7; a weak D match, TRBD1 (8 bases). V shed 3 bases and J shed 6 bases, with 16 bases lying between them. CDR1 and CDR2 from the germline V gene are SGHRS and YFSETQ. The CDR3 has 14 amino acids. CDR3 sequence: CASSCGQGGCEQYF. Here the CDR3 DNA reads TGCGCCAGCAGCTGCGGACAGGGAGGGTGCGAGCAGTACTTC.